This TCR beta chain was sequenced during a study of blood T cell repertoires in COVID-19. Turning to the study itself: COVID-19 samples, acute and convalescent, were from the United States, Italy and Spain.

Generated by immunoSEQ multiplex PCR, the TCRdb table keeps only in-frame clones and is missing some. This table has approximately 70,000 clones, approximately 83% appearing once. CDR3 length equals 13 residues. V lost 5 bases to trimming and J lost 3 bases; unmatched junction nucleotides: 1. Germline assignment: CDR1 SNHLY and CDR2 FYNNEI. This clone was seen a single time. Sequenced sample: peripheral blood. This sequence joins TRBV2 and TRBJ2-7, with 10 bases aligning to TRBD1. This receptor was obtained from a man of 80 years or more with active or convalescent COVID-19. Here the CDR3 reads CASSRDRGYEQYF. The CDR3 region has the DNA TGTGCCAGCAGTAGGGACAGGGGCTACGAGCAGTACTTC.